These 5 T cell receptor beta chains share one sample of origin, sequenced in a study of post-analysis software for immune sequencing data. Study-wide findings and caveats: Patients had higher frequencies than controls of about five TRBV segments, including TRBV5-6, TRBV5-1 and TRBV20-1.

The antigens these receptors bind are not known. Unique molecular identifiers tagged the TCR beta cDNA libraries. MiXCR, run by TCRdb on the PCR reads, gives a single entry per CDR3 protein. The profile shows 150,000 to 200,000 distinct CDR3 sequences, approximately 31% of them singletons. The sequenced sample was blood. These receptors were collected from a girl aged 5-17 years with multiple sclerosis.

As to this clonotype: This may arise from a read error, as a much more abundant clone is one base away. V gene TRBV7-9 combines with J gene TRBJ2-3; D is unresolved. Deletions cut 0 bases from V and 5 bases from J, with 9 bases between. Germline V CDR1 and CDR2: SEHNR, FQNEAQ (reference sequence). The CDR3 runs to 14 residues. The CDR3 sequence is CASSLAESIDTQYF. The CDR3 DNA sequence: TGTGCCAGCAGCTTAGCGGAATCCATAGATACGCAGTATTTT.

This clonotype has just a few counts. The chain links TRBV28 to TRBJ2-4; D is unresolved. Germline CDR1 is MDHEN and CDR2 is SYDVKM. CDR3 size: 13 residues. V was shortened by 5 bases and J by 7 bases, with 12 bases between the two germline ends. DNA of the CDR3: TGTGCCAGCAGTCTTACACCCGAGAACATTCAGTACTTC. This encodes CASSLTPENIQYF.

Details on this clonotype: Mismatch with germline at one junction end may stem from a read error. The chain carries TRBV15 and TRBJ1-1, with TRBD1 matching over 7 bases. The CDR3 has 14 amino acids. Germline V gene sequence: CDR1 LNHNV, CDR2 YYDKDF (reference sequence). This CDR3 reads CVTSRDRANTEAFF. CDR3 coding DNA: TGTGTCACCAGCCGCGACAGGGCGAACACTGAAGCTTTCTTT.

This clonotype has more than one count but fewer than ten. The chain employs TRBV7-8 and TRBJ2-7; maybe TRBD2 (6 bases). Germline values: CDR1 SGHVS, CDR2 FQNEAQ. Trimming removed 1 base from V and 0 bases from J, with 16 bases in between. The CDR3 contains 17 residues. CDR3 region: CASSLVWGDSTSYEQYF. The CDR3 DNA reads TGTGCCAGCAGCTTAGTCTGGGGGGACTCGACCTCCTACGAGCAGTACTTC.

This clonotype was seen just once. The chain is built from TRBV6-2 or TRBV6-3 and TRBJ2-3; the D gene could be TRBD1 or TRBD2 (5 bases each). Germline CDR1 and CDR2: MNHEY and SVGEGT. Deletions cut 2 bases from V and 2 bases from J, with 11 bases between. The CDR3 extends over 15 amino acids. CDR3 protein: CASSYVGALTDTQYF. The CDR3 DNA is TGTGCCAGCAGTTACGTCGGGGCTCTCACAGATACGCAGTATTTT.